This note documents a single T cell receptor beta chain sequence. Sequenced by immunoSEQ multiplex PCR; TCRdb stores in-frame clones only, minus some. This sample has a few hundred thousand clones; approximately 90% occur once, and the top ten carry more than 9%. This entry belongs to a study of blood T cell repertoires in COVID-19. The length of the CDR3 is 18 residues. V gave up 4 bases and J gave up 4 bases, with 22 bases separating them. Germline V gene sequence: CDR1 KGHDR, CDR2 SFDVKD. The chain is built from TRBV24-1 and TRBJ1-3; no clear D. Sequencing was done on a sample of PBMCs or T cells enriched from blood (not recorded which). The TCR sequence derives from a young woman who had recovered from COVID-19. CDR3 nucleotide sequence: TGTGCCACCAGTGAGGTCGGCCCCTCGACCCAGGCCGGAAACACCATATATTTT. It yields the protein CATSEVGPSTQAGNTIYF.